The TCR beta chain described here comes from a study of regulatory T cells in long-lasting Graves disease (dated by TCRdb to 2020 to 2022). About the study as a whole: Persistent Graves' disease meant more than 5 years of antithyroid drug treatment with TSH receptor autoantibodies that stayed positive. Patients with persistent Graves' disease were compared with patients with newly diagnosed Graves' disease using TCR sequencing and RNA sequencing of peripheral blood. The study was conducted in China and was registered as a clinical trial. A total of around 35 samples were covered by TCR sequencing, comprising approximately 13 persistent and approximately 20 newly diagnosed Graves' disease patients. Persistent Graves' disease patients in the clinical cohort had taken antithyroid drugs for 9.5 to 13 years on average.

CDR1 and CDR2, per the germline V gene, are SGDLS and YYNGEE. Relative to germline, V is 4 bases shorter and J is 1 base shorter, with 15 bases between their ends. There are 15 amino acids in the CDR3, from cysteine to phenylalanine inclusive. CDR3 DNA is the only sequence kept; it has 45 bases, read in frame from the first base. Explained via the paper, the time point label denotes: persistent/refractory GD, antithyroid drugs over 5 years with positive TRAb. For both TCR sequencing and RNA sequencing, RNA was extracted from PBMCs using TRIzol. The diagnosis of Graves' disease followed American Thyroid Association guidelines. Recruitment of patients was carried out at an endocrinology department in Xi'an, China. Each patient gave 7.5 to 10 milliliters of peripheral blood, collected in an EDTA anticoagulant tube. Ficoll Paque Plus density gradient separation was used to isolate PBMCs, and no further T cell sorting was performed. An Agilent 2100 Bioanalyzer and agarose gel were used to check RNA quality, while a NanoDrop 2000 measured RNA concentration.

Note on this clonotype: The antigen this receptor binds is unknown. No base quality information exists; no much larger clone differs at one position.

What the research found in general, with its limitations: Compared with newly diagnosed patients, persistent Graves' disease patients had lower TCR Shannon entropy and fewer highly expanded clones, which suggests clonal expansion. The authors acknowledged the small sample size as a limitation that may reduce accuracy. A larger number of public clonotypes was shared among persistent patients (around 3,000) than among newly diagnosed patients (roughly 1,000). Sequencing and analysis were restricted to the TCR beta chain. Preferential use of TRBV28, TRBJ1-2 and TRBJ2-5 was observed in persistent disease, whereas TRBV20-1 and TRBJ2-1 were favored in newly diagnosed disease. Because the primary lesion, thyroid tissue, could not be accessed, the study looked at peripheral blood alone.

The method was multiplex PCR. Sequencer: Illumina HiSeq 4000. To build TCR beta libraries, CDR3 regions were amplified by Arm-PCR using iRepertoire HTBI primers. Gel purification was performed on PCR products prior to sequencing. Per the original workflow: Gene usage analysis of CDR3 amino acid clonotypes relied on the 55 to 80 TRBV and 14 TRBJ segments identified across samples. Filtered high-quality paired reads were merged into contigs using COPE and FqMerger. BLAST was used to align contigs to IMGT TRBV, TRBD and TRBJ reference genes, with CDR3 defined following IMGT. Any clonotype with a frequency above 0.1% was counted as a highly expanded clone. Repertoire diversity was measured by Shannon entropy, and V-J evenness by the Gini coefficient. Public clonotypes were defined as clonotypes shared by more than one individual. Clones were called with MiXCR by TCRdb after fastp trimmed the public reads at Q25, and only in-frame beta chains were retained. For every CDR3 protein sequence, its rows merge into one entry that carries the most common genes and DNA. Here the V and J calls rest on TCRdb's processing, not on the authors' analysis. The sample data list over 650,000 distinct CDR3 sequences, and 25% to 35% of these were observed just once. Together, the top ten hold under 50% of the sample.

The sequences come from peripheral blood mononuclear cells (PBMCs), collected when the disease was refractory, from a patient treated with antithyroid drugs. In this chain, TRBV9 is recombined with TRBJ2-7; TRBD2 could be the D gene, as 6 bases match. The clonotype comes from a female donor with Graves disease. Here the CDR3 is given as CASSPLPGLSYEQYF. The nucleotide sequence is TGTGCCAGCAGCCCTCTCCCCGGACTATCCTACGAGCAGTACTTC.